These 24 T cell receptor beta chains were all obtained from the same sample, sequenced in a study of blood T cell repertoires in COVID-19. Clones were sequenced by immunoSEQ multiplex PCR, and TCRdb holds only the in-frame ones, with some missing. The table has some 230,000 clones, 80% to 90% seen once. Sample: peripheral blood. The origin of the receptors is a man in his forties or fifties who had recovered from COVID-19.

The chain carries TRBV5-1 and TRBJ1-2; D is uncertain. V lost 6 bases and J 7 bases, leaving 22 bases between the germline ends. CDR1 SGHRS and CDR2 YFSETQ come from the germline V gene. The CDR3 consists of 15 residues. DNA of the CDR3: TGCGCCAGCACCCTTACTACCTCGCGGTCTTTTGGCTACACCTTC. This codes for CASTLTTSRSFGYTF.

In DNA, the CDR3 is TGTGCCACCAGGGGGGCTAGCGGGAGTTTCGAGCAGTACTTC. Translated, it gives CATRGASGSFEQYF. The chain has TRBV28 and TRBJ2-7, with 10 bases lining up with TRBD2. J lost 6 bases, V lost 10 bases, and 12 bases had no gene match. There are 14 residues in the CDR3. Germline V gene lookup returns CDR1 MDHEN and CDR2 SYDVKM.

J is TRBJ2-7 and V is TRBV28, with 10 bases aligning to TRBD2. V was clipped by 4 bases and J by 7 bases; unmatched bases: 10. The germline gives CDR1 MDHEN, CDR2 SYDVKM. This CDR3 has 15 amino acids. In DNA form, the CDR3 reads TGTGCCAGCAGTTCAACTAGCGGGACTCGAAAGGAGCAGTACTTC. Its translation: CASSSTSGTRKEQYF. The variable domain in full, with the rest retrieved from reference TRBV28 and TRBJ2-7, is DVKVTQSSRYLVKRTGEKVFLECVQDMDHENMFWYRQDPGLGLRLIYFSYDVKMKEKGDIPEGYSVSREKKERFSLILESASTNQTSMYLCASSSTSGTRKEQYFGPGTRLTVT.

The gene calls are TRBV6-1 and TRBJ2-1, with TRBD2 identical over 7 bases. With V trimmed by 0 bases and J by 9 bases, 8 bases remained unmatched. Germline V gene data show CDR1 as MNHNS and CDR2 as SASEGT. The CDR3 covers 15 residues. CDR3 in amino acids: CASSEAGGLYSEQFF. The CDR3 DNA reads TGTGCCAGCAGTGAAGCTGGGGGACTATATTCTGAGCAGTTCTTC.

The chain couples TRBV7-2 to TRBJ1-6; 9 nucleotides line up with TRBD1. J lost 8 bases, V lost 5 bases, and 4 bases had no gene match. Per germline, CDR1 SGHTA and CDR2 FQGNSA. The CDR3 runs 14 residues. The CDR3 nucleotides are TGTGCCAGCAGCCACTGGGACAGGGATTCACCCCTCCACTTT. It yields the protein CASSHWDRDSPLHF.

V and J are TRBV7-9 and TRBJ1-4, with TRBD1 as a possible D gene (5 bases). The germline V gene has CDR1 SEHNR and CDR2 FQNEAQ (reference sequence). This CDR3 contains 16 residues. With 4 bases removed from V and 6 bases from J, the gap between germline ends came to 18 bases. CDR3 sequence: CASSSLRGIGDEKLFF. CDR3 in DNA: TGTGCCAGCAGCTCCCTTCGGGGGATCGGAGATGAAAAACTGTTTTTT.

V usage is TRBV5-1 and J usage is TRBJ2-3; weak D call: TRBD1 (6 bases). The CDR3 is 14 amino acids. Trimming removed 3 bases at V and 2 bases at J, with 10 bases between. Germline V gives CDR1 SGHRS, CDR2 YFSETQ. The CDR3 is CASSSGQLTDTQYF. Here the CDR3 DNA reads TGCGCCAGCAGCTCAGGACAGCTCACAGATACGCAGTATTTT. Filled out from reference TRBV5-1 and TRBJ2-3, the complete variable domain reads KAGVTQTPRYLIKTRGQQVTLSCSPISGHRSVSWYQQTPGQGLQFLFEYFSETQRNKGNFPGRFSGRQFSNSRSEMNVSTLELGDSALYLCASSSGQLTDTQYFGPGTRLTVL.

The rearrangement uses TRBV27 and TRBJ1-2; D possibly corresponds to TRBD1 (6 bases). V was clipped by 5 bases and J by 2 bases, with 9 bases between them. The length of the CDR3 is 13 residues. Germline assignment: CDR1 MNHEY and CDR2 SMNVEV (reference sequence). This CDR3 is CASSPTGNYGYTF. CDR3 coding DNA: TGTGCCAGCAGTCCTACAGGGAACTATGGCTACACCTTC.

The CDR3 region is CASRRIPGELFF. In DNA, the CDR3 is TGTGCCAGCAGGCGTATCCCCGGGGAGCTGTTTTTT. The chain has TRBV3-1 (or the pseudogene TRBV3-2) and TRBJ2-2; no clear D. Trimming took off 6 bases at V and 6 bases at J, with 8 bases between the two ends. Germline CDR1 reads LGHDT; CDR2 reads YNNKEL (reference sequence). This CDR3 has 12 residues.

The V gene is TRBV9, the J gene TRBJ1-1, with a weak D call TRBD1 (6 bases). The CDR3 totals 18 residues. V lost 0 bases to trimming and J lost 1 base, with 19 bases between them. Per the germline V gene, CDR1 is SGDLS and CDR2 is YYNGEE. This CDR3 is CASSVVSRTDVRNTEAFF. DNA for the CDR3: TGTGCCAGCAGCGTAGTCTCTCGGACAGACGTAAGGAACACTGAAGCTTTCTTT.

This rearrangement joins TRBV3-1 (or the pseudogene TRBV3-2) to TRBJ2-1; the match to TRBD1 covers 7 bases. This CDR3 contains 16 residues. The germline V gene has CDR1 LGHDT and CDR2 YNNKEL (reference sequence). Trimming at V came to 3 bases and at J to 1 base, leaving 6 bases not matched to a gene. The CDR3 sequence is CASSHRQGKSYNEQFF. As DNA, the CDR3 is TGTGCCAGCAGCCACCGACAGGGAAAGTCCTACAATGAGCAGTTCTTC.

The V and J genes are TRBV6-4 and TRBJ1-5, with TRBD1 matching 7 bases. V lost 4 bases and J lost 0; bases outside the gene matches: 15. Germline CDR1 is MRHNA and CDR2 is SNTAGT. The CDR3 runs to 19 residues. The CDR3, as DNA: TGTGCCAGCAGTGTACCTCACCCTGACAGGGATTATAGCAATCAGCCCCAGCATTTT. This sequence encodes CASSVPHPDRDYSNQPQHF.

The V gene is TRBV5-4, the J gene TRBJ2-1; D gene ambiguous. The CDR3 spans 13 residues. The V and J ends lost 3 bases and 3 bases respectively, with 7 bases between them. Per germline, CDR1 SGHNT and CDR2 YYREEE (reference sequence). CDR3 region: CASSSRSYNEQFF. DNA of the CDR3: TGTGCCAGCAGCTCTCGGAGCTACAATGAGCAGTTCTTC.

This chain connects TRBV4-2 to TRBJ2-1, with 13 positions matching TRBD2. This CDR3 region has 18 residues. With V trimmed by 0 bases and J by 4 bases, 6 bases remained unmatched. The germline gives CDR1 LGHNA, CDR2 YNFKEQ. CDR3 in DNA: TGTGCCAGCAGCCAAGAAGTACGGACTAGCGGGGGTTACAATGAGCAGTTCTTC. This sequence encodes CASSQEVRTSGGYNEQFF.

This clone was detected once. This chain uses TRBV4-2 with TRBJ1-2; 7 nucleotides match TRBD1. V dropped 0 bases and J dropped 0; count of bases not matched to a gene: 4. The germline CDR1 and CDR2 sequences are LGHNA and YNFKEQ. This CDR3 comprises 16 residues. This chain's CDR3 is CASSQETGEPNYGYTF. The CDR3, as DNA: TGTGCCAGCAGCCAAGAAACAGGGGAGCCTAACTATGGCTACACCTTC.

CDR3 protein: CAWSVFAGVLNEQFF. The CDR3 DNA follows: TGTGCCTGGAGTGTCTTTGCGGGAGTGTTAAATGAGCAGTTCTTC. The chain employs TRBV30 and TRBJ2-1; 7 bases align to TRBD2. CDR1 is GTSNPN and CDR2 is SVGIG in the germline V gene (reference sequence). Trimming took 0 bases from V and 7 from J; bases not matched to a gene: 9. This CDR3 comprises 15 residues.

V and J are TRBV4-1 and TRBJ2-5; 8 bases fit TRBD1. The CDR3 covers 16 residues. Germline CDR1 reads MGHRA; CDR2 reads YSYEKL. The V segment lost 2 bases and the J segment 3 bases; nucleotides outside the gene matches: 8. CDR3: CASSQQTDRVEETQYF. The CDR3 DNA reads TGCGCCAGCAGCCAACAAACGGACAGGGTAGAAGAGACCCAGTACTTC.

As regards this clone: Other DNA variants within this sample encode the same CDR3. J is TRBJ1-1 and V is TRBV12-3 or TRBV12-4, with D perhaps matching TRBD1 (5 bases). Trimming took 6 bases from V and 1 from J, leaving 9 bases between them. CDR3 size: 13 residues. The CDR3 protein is CASSLTGNTEAFF. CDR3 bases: TGTGCCAGCAGCCTTACAGGGAACACTGAAGCTTTCTTT.

This chain's CDR3 is CASSPTPSSYEQYF. DNA of the CDR3: TGTGCCAGCTCACCGACACCTTCCTCCTACGAGCAGTACTTC. This chain uses TRBV18 with TRBJ2-7; no clear D gene. V lost 3 bases, J lost 0 bases, and 9 bases lay in between. The germline CDR1 and CDR2 sequences are KGHSH and LQKENI. The CDR3 sequence is 14 residues long.

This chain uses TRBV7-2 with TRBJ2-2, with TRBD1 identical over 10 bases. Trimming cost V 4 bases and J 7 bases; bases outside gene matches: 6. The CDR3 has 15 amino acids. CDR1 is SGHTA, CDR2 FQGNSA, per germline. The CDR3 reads CASSSRTGGHGELFF. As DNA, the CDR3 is TGTGCCAGCAGCTCCCGGACAGGGGGTCACGGGGAGCTGTTTTTT.

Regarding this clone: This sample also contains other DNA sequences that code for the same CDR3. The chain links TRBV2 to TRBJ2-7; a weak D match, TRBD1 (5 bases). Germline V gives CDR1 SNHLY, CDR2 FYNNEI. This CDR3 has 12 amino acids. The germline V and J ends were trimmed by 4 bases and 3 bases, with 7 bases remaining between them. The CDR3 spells CASSGQGYEQYF. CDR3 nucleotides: TGTGCCAGCAGTGGGCAGGGCTACGAGCAGTACTTC.

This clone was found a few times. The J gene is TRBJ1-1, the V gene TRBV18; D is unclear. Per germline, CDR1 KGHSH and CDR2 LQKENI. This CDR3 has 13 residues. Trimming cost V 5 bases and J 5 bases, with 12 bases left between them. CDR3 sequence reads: CASSFVGVTEAFF. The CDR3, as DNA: TGTGCCAGCTCATTCGTCGGGGTGACTGAAGCTTTCTTT.

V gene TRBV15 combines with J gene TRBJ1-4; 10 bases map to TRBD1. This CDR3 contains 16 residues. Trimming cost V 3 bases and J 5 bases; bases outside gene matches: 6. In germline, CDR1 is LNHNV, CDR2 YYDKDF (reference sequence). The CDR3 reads CATSSRDRGKNEKLFF. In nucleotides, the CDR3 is TGTGCCACCAGCAGTAGGGACAGGGGAAAGAATGAAAAACTGTTTTTT.

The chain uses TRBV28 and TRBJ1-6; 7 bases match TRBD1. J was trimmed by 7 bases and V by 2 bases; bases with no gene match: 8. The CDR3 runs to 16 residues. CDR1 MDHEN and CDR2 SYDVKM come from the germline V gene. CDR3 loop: CASSLAAGTANSPLHF. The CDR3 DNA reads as TGTGCCAGCAGTTTAGCGGCCGGGACAGCCAATTCACCCCTCCACTTT.